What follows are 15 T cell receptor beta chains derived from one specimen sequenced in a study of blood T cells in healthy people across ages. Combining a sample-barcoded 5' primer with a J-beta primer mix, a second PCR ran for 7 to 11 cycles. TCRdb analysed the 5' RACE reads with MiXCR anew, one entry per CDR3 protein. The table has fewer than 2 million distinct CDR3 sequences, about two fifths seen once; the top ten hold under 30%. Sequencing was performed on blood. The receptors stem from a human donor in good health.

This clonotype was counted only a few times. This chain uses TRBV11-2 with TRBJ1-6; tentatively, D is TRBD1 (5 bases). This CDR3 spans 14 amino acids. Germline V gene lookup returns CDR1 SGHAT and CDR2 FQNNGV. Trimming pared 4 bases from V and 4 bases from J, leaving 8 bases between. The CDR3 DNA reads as TGTGCCAGCAGCTCCCAGGGTTATAATTCACCCCTCCACTTT. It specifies CASSSQGYNSPLHF.

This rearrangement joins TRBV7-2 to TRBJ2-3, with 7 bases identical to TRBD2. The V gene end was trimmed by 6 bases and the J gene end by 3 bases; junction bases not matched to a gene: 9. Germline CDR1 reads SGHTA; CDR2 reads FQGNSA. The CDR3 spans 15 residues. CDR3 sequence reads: CASRRTRSQTDTQYF. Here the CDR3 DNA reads TGTGCCAGCAGGAGGACTAGAAGCCAAACAGATACGCAGTATTTT.

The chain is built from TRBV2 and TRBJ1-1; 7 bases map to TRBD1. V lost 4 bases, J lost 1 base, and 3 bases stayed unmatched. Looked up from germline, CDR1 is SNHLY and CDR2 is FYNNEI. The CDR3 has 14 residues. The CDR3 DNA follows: TGTGCCAGCAGTGGACAGGGCTCGAACACTGAAGCTTTCTTT. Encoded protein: CASSGQGSNTEAFF.

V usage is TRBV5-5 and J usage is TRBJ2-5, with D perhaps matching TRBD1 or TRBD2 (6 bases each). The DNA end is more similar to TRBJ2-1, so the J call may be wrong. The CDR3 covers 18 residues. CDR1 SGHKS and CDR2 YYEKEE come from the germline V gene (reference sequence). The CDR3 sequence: CASSSGPLQGGTQETQFF. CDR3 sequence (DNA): TGTGCCAGCAGCTCGGGGCCGCTACAGGGAGGTACTCAAGAGACCCAGTTCTTC.

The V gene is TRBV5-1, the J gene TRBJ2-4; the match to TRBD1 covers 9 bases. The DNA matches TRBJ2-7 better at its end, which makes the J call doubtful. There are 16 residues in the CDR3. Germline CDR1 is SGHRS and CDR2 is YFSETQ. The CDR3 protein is CASSFEWGQGDYEQYF. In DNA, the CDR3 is TGCGCCAGCAGCTTCGAGTGGGGACAGGGAGACTACGAGCAGTACTTC.

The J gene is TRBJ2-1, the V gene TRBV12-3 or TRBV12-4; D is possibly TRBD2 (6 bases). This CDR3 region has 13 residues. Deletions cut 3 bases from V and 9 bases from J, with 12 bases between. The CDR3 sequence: CASSFGGGSEQFF. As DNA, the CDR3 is TGTGCCAGCAGTTTCGGGGGTGGTAGTGAGCAGTTCTTC.

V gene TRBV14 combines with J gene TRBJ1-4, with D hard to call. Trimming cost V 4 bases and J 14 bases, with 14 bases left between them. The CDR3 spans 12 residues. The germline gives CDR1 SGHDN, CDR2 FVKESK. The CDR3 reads CASSLSHSELFF. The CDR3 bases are TGTGCCAGCAGCCTGAGCCACTCAGAGCTGTTTTTT. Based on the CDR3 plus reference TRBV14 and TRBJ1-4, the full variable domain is EAGVTQFPSHSVIEKGQTVTLRCDPISGHDNLYWYRRVMGKEIKFLLHFVKESKQDESGMPNNRFLAERTGGTYSTLKVQPAELEDSGVYFCASSLSHSELFFGSGTQLSVL.

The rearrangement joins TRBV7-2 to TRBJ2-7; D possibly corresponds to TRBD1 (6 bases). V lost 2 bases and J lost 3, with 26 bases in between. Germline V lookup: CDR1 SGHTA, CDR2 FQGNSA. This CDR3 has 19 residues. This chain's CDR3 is CASSLRPVFRDMANYEQYF. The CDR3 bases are TGTGCCAGCAGCTTAAGGCCCGTCTTTCGGGACATGGCCAACTACGAGCAGTACTTC.

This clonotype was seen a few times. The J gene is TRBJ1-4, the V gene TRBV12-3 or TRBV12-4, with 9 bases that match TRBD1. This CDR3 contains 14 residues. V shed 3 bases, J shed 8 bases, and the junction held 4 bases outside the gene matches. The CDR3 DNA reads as TGTGCCAGCAGTTTCGGGACAGGGAAAGAAAAACTGTTTTTT. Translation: CASSFGTGKEKLFF.

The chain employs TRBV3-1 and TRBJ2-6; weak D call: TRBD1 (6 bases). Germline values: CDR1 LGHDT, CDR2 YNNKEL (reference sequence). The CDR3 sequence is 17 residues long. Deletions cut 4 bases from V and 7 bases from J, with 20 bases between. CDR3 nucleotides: TGTGCCAGCAGCCCTCTAATCTACAGGGAAACAGCCAACGTCCTGACTTTC. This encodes CASSPLIYRETANVLTF.

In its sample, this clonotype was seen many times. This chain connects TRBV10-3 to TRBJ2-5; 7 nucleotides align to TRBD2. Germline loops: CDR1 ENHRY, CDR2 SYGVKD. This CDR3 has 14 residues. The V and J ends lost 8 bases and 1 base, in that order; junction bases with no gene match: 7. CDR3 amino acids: CAIGERGPQETQYF. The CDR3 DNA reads TGTGCCATCGGCGAGCGGGGCCCCCAAGAGACCCAGTACTTC.

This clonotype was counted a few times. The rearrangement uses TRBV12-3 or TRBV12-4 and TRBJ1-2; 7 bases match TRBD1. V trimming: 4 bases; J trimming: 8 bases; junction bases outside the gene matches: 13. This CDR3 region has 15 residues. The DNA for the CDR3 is TGTGCCAGCAGTTGGGGACAGACTTTTGCACGGGGCTACACCTTC. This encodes CASSWGQTFARGYTF.

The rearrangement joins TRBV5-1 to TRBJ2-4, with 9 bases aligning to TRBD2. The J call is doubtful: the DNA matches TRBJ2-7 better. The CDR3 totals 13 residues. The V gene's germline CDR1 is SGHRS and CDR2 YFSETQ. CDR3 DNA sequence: TGCGCCAGCACGCCAGGCGGGGGGGTCGAGCAGTACTTC. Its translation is CASTPGGGVEQYF.

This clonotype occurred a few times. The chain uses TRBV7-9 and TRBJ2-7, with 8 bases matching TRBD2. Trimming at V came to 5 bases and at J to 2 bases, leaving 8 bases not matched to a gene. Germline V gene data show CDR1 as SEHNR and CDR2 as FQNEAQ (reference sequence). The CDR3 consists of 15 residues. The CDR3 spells CASSPGGEAAYEQYF. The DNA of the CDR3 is TGTGCCAGCAGCCCCGGGGGGGAGGCGGCCTACGAGCAGTACTTC.

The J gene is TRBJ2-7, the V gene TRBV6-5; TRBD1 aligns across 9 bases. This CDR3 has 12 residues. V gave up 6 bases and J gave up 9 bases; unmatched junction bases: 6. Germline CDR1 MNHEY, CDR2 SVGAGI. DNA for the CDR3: TGTGCCAGCAGCACCGGGACAGGGCCGCAGTACTTC. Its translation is CASSTGTGPQYF.